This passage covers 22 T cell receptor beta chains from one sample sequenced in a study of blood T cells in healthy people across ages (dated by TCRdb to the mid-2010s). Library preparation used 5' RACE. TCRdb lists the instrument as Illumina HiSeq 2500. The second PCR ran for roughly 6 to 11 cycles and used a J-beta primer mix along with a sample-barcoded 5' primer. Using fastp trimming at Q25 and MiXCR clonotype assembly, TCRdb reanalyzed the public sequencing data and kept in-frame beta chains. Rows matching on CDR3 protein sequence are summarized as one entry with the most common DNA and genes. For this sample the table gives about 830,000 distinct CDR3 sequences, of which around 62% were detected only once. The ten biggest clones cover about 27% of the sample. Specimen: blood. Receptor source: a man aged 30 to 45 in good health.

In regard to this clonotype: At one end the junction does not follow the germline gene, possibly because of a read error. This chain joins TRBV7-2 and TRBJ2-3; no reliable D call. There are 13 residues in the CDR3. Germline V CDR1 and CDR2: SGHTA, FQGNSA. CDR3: CANSPRLRDTQYF. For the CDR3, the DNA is TGTGCCAACAGCCCTCGTCTTCGTGATACGCAGTATTTT.

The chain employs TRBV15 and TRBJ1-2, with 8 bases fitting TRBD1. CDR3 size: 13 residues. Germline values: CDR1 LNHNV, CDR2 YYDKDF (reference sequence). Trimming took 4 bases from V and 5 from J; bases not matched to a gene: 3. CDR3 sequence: CATSTRTGYGYTF. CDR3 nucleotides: TGTGCCACCAGCACCCGGACAGGGTATGGCTACACCTTC. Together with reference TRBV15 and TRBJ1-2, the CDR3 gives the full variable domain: DAMVIQNPRYQVTQFGKPVTLSCSQTLNHNVMYWYQQKSSQAPKLLFHYYDKDFNNEADTPDNFQSRRPNTSFCFLDIRSPGLGDTAMYLCATSTRTGYGYTFGSGTRLTVV.

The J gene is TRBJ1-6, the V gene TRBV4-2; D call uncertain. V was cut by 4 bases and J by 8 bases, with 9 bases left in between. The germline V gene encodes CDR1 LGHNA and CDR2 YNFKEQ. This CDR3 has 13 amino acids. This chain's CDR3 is CASSPGLDSPLHF. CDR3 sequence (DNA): TGTGCCAGCAGCCCCGGACTGGATTCACCCCTCCACTTT.

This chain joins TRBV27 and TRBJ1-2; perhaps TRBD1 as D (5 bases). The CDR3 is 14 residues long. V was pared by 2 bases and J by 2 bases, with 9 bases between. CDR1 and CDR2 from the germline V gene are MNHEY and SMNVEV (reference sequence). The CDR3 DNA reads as TGTGCCAGCAGTTTAGGGACGAACAACTATGGCTACACCTTC. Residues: CASSLGTNNYGYTF.

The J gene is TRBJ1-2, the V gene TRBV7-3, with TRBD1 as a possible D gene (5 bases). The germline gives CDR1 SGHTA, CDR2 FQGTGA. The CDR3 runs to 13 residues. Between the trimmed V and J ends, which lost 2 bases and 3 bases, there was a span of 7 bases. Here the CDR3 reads CASSLRGDYGYTF. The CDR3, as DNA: TGTGCCAGCAGCTTACGAGGGGACTATGGCTACACCTTC.

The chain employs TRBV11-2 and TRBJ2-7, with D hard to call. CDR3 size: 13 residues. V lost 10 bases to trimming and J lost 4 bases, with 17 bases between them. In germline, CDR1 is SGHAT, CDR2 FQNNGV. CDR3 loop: CATTPDPPYEQYF. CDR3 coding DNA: TGTGCCACCACTCCCGACCCTCCTTACGAGCAGTACTTC.

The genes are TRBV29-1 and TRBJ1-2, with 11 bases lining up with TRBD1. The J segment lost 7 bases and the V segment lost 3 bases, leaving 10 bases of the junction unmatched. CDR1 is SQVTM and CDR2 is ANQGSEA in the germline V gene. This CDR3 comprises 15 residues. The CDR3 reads CSVDLTGQGESGYTF. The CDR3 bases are TGCAGCGTTGACCTGACGGGACAGGGGGAATCTGGCTACACCTTC.

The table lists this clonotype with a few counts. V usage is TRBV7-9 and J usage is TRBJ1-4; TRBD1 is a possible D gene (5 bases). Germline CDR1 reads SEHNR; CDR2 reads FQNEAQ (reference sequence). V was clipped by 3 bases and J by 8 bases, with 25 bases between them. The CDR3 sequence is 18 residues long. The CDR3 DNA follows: TGTGCCAGCAGCTTCGAAGGGAGACGACAGTCTATATCCGAAAAACTGTTTTTT. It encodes CASSFEGRRQSISEKLFF.

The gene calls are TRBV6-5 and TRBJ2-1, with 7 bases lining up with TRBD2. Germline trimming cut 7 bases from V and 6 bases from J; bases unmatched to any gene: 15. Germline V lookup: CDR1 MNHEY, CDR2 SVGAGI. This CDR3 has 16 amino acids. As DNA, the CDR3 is TGTGCCAGCACCAAAGGGAGGGATTATACTCGCAATGAGCAGTTCTTC. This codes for CASTKGRDYTRNEQFF.

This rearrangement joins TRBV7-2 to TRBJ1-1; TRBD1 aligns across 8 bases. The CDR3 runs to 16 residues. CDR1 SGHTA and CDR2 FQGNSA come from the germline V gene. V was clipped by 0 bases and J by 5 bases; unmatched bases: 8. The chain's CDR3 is CASSLAAQGAFTEAFF. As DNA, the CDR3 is TGTGCCAGCAGCTTAGCAGCGCAGGGGGCTTTTACTGAAGCTTTCTTT. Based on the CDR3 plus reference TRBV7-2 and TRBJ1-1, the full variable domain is GAGVSQSPSNKVTEKGKDVELRCDPISGHTALYWYRQSLGQGLEFLIYFQGNSAPDKSGLPSDRFSAERTGGSVSTLTIQRTQQEDSAVYLCASSLAAQGAFTEAFFGQGTRLTVV.

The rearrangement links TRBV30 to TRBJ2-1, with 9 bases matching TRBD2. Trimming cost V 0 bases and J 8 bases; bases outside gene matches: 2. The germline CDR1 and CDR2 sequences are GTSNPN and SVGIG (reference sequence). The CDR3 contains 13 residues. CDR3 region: CAWSVLAGYEQFF. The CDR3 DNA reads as TGTGCCTGGAGTGTCCTAGCGGGGTATGAGCAGTTCTTC.

The CDR3 reads CASTRTRRDEQYF. CDR3 nucleotide sequence: TGTGCCAGCACTCGGACTAGACGAGACGAGCAGTACTTC. The V gene is TRBV6-2 or TRBV6-3, the J gene TRBJ2-5, with 7 positions matching TRBD2. Matching the DNA end better, TRBJ2-7 makes the J call doubtful. The CDR3 loop spans 13 amino acids. Germline V gives CDR1 MNHEY, CDR2 SVGEGT.

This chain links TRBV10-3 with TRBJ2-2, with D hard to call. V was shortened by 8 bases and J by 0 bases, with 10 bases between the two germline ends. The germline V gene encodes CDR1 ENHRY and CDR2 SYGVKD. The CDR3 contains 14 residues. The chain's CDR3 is CAIPNGPNTGELFF. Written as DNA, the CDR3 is TGTGCCATCCCAAACGGTCCGAACACCGGGGAGCTGTTTTTT.

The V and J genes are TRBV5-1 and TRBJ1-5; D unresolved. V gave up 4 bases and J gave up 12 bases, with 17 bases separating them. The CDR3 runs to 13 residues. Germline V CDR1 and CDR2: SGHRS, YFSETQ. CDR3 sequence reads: CASSPDGELSQHF. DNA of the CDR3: TGCGCCAGCAGCCCCGACGGGGAACTCAGCCAGCATTTT. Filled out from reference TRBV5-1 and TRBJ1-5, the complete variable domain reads KAGVTQTPRYLIKTRGQQVTLSCSPISGHRSVSWYQQTPGQGLQFLFEYFSETQRNKGNFPGRFSGRQFSNSRSEMNVSTLELGDSALYLCASSPDGELSQHFGDGTRLSIL.

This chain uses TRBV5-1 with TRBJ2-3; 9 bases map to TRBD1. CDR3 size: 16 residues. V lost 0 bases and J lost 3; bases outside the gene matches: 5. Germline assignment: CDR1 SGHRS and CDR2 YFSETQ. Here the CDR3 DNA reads TGCGCCAGCAGCTTGGGCCAGGACAGGGGAACAGATACGCAGTATTTT. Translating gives CASSLGQDRGTDTQYF.

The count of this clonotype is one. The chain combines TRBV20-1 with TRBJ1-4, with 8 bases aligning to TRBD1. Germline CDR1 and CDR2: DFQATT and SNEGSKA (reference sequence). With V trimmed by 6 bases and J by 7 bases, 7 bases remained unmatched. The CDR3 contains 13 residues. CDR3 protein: CSAERTGSEKLFF. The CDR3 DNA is TGCAGTGCGGAGAGGACAGGGAGTGAAAAACTGTTTTTT.

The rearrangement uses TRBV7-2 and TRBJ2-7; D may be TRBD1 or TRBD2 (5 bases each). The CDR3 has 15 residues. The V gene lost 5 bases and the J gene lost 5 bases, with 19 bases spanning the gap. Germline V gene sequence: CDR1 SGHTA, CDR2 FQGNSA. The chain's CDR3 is CASSPGPRPGHEQYF. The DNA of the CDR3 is TGTGCCAGCAGCCCCGGGCCCCGTCCGGGGCACGAGCAGTACTTC.

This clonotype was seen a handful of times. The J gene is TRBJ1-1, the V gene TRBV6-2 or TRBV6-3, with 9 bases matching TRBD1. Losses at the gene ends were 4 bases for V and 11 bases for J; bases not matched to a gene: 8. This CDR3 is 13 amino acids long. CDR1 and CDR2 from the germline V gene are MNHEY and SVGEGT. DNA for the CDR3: TGTGCCAGCAGTTTATCCGGGACAGGGAGTGCTTTCTTT. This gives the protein CASSLSGTGSAFF.

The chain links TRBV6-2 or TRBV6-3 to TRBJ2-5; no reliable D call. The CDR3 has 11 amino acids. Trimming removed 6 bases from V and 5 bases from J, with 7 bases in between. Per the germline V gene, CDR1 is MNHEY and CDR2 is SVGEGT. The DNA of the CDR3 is TGTGCCAGCAGCTCGGTTGAGACCCAGTACTTC. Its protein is CASSSVETQYF.

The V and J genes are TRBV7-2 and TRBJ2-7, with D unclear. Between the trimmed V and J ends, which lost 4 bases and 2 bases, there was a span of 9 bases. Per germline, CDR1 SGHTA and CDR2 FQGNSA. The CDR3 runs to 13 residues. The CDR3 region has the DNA TGTGCCAGCAGCTCTTTAGACACCTACGAGCAGTACTTC. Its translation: CASSSLDTYEQYF. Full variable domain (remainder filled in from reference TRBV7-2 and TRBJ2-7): GAGVSQSPSNKVTEKGKDVELRCDPISGHTALYWYRQSLGQGLEFLIYFQGNSAPDKSGLPSDRFSAERTGGSVSTLTIQRTQQEDSAVYLCASSSLDTYEQYFGPGTRLTVT.

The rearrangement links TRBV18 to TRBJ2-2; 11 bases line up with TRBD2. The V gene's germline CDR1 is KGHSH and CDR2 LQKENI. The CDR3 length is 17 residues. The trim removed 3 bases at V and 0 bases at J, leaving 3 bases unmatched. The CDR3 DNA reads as TGTGCCAGCTCACCCCTAGCGGGGGGCACGAACACCGGGGAGCTGTTTTTT. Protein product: CASSPLAGGTNTGELFF.

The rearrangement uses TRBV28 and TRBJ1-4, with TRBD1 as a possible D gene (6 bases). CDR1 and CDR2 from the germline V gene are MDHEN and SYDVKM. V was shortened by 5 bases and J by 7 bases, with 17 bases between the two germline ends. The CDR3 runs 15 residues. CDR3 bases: TGTGCCAGCAGTCCTATATACAGGGATAGTGAAAAACTGTTTTTT. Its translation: CASSPIYRDSEKLFF.